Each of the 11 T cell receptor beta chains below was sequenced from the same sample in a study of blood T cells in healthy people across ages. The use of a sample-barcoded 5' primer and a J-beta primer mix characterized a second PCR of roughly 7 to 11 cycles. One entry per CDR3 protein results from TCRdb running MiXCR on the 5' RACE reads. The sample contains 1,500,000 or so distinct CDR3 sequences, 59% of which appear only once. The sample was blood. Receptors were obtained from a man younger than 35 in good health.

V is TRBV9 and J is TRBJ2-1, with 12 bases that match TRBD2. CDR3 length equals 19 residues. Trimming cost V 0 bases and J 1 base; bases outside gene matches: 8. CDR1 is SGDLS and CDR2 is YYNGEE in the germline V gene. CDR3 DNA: TGTGCCAGCAGCGTAGATCCTAGCGGGGGGGCTTTATCCTACAATGAGCAGTTCTTC. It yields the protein CASSVDPSGGALSYNEQFF. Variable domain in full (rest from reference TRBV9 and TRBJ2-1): DSGVTQTPKHLITATGQRVTLRCSPRSGDLSVYWYQQSLDQGLQFLIQYYNGEERAKGNILERFSAQQFPDLHSELNLSSLELGDSALYFCASSVDPSGGALSYNEQFFGPGTRLTVL.

DNA of the CDR3: TGTGCCAGCAGCCAATCCCGAACCGGGGAGCTGTTTTTT. This encodes CASSQSRTGELFF. This sequence joins TRBV4-2 and TRBJ2-2; unclear D gene. Germline CDR1 is LGHNA and CDR2 is YNFKEQ. The V end was cut by 2 bases, the J end by 5 bases, with 6 bases between. This CDR3 is built from 13 residues.

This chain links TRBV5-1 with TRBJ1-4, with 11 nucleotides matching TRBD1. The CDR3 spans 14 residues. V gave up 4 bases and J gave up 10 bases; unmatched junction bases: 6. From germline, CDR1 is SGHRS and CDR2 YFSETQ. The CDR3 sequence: CASSIGQGAGKLFF. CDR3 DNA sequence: TGCGCCAGCAGCATTGGACAGGGGGCAGGAAAACTGTTTTTT.

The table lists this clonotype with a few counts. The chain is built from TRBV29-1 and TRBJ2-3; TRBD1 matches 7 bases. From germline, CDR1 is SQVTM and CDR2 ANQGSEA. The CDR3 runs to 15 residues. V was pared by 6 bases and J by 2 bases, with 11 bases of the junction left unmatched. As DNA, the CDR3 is TGCAGCGTGGAGACAGGGTCGGTTTTCACAGATACGCAGTATTTT. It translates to CSVETGSVFTDTQYF.

CDR3 amino acids: CASSLPIPGQNTGELFF. The CDR3 nucleotides read TGTGCCAGCAGCTTACCAATTCCGGGACAAAACACCGGGGAGCTGTTTTTT. The chain couples TRBV7-6 to TRBJ2-2, with D possibly being TRBD1 (6 bases). The germline V and J ends were trimmed by 2 bases and 2 bases, with 15 bases remaining between them. The germline gives CDR1 SGHVS, CDR2 FNYEAQ. CDR3 size: 17 residues.

The CDR3 nucleotides read TGTGCCAGCAATTCACAGGGGGTGTTAAATGAGCAGTTCTTC. It codes for CASNSQGVLNEQFF. The rearrangement links TRBV6-5 to TRBJ2-1; 8 bases are shared with TRBD1. Germline V gene data show CDR1 as MNHEY and CDR2 as SVGAGI. The J segment lost 7 bases and the V segment lost 7 bases, leaving 9 bases of the junction unmatched. This CDR3 has 14 residues.

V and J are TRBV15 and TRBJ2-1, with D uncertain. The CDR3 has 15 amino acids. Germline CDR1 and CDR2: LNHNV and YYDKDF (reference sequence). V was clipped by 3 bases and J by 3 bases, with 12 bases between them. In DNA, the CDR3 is TGTGCCACCAGCAGCCCCGGTGGAAACTACAATGAGCAGTTCTTC. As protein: CATSSPGGNYNEQFF.

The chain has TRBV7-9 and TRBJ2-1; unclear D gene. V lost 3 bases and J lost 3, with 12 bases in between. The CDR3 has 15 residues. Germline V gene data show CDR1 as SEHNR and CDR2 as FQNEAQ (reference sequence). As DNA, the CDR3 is TGTGCCAGCAGCTTCCAGGAAGCGAGCTACAATGAGCAGTTCTTC. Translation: CASSFQEASYNEQFF.

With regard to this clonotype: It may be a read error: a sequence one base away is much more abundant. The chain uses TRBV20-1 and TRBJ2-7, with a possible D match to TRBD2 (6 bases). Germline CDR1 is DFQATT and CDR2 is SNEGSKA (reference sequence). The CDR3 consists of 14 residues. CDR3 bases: TGCAGTGCTAGAGGGGGGACTGACCTGGGGGAGCAGCACTTC. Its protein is CSARGGTDLGEQHF.

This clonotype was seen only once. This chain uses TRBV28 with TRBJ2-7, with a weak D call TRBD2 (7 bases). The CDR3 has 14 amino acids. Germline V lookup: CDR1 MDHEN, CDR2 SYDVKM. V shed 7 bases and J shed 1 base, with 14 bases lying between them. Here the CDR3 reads CASISRGLSYEQYF. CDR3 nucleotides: TGTGCCAGCATTTCCAGGGGACTATCCTACGAGCAGTACTTC.

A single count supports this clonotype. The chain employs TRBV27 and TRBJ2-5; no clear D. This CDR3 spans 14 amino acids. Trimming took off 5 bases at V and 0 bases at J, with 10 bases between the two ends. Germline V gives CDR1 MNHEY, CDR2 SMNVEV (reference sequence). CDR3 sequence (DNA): TGTGCCAGCAGTCTACAGAGCAACCAAGAGACCCAGTACTTC. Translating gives CASSLQSNQETQYF.